This T cell receptor beta chain was obtained from a study of technical replicates of blood from several donors. With 1 base removed from V and 7 bases from J, the gap between germline ends came to 15 bases. CDR1 is MNHNS, CDR2 SASEGT, per germline. This CDR3 has 15 residues. Clones were sequenced by immunoSEQ multiplex PCR, and TCRdb holds only the in-frame ones, with some missing. The sample has over 70,000 clones, roughly 90% seen once. The chain uses TRBV6-1 and TRBJ2-3, with a weak D call TRBD1 (5 bases). The receptor comes from a human donor in good health. Some clones in this sample may be carry-over from other donors' samples. Sequencing was performed on PBMCs. DNA for the CDR3: TGTGCCAGCAGTGAAGTGAAGGGGTCGTCCCATACGCAGTATTTT. Amino acid sequence: CASSEVKGSSHTQYF.